Below are 3 T cell receptor beta chains sequenced from a single sample in a study of T-cell memory formation after mild COVID-19. TCRdb used MiXCR to reprocess the 5' RACE reads, holding one entry per CDR3 protein. The table lists approximately 240,000 distinct CDR3 sequences, about 15% of them singletons. Sequencing was done on a sample of PBMCs or a T cell subset sorted from them (not recorded which). These receptors all come from a man between 18 and 29 years old who had mild COVID-19 (a few samples of this study predate the infection). Cell type and time point are not known.

This clonotype was seen a handful of times. The chain uses TRBV4-1 and TRBJ1-2, with a tentative D call TRBD1 (5 bases). The ends were cut back, 6 bases at V and 4 bases at J, with 12 bases in the middle. The CDR3 sequence is 13 residues long. CDR1 is MGHRA, CDR2 YSYEKL, per germline. In nucleotides, the CDR3 is TGCGCCAGCAGACCCGGGACTGCCTATGGCTACACCTTC. Protein sequence: CASRPGTAYGYTF.

This clonotype came up a few times. The chain combines TRBV20-1 with TRBJ1-1; no clear D gene. The germline gives CDR1 DFQATT, CDR2 SNEGSKA (reference sequence). With 3 bases removed from V and 1 base from J, the gap between germline ends came to 12 bases. This CDR3 has 14 amino acids. DNA for the CDR3: TGCAGTGCTAGGATCGGCGGCGAGAACACTGAAGCTTTCTTT. It codes for CSARIGGENTEAFF.

The rearrangement links TRBV15 to TRBJ2-6, with D possibly being TRBD2 (6 bases). The V gene lost 5 bases and the J gene lost 4 bases, with 12 bases spanning the gap. The CDR3 is 15 residues long. The germline gives CDR1 LNHNV, CDR2 YYDKDF (reference sequence). The CDR3 region is CATSPGGSGANVLTF. The CDR3, as DNA: TGTGCCACCAGCCCTGGGGGGTCCGGGGCCAACGTCCTGACTTTC.